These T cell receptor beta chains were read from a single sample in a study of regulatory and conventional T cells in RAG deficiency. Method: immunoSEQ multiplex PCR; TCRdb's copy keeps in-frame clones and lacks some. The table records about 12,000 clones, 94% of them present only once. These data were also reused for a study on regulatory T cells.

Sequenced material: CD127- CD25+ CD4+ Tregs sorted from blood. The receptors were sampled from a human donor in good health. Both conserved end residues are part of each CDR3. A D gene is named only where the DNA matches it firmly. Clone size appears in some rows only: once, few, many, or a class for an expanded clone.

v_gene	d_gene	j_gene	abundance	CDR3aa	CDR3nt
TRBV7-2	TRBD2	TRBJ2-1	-	CASSLVARGGPNEQFF	TGTGCCAGCAGCTTAGTCGCGCGGGGGGGCCCCAATGAGCAGTTCTTC
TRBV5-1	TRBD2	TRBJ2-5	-	CASSFRPFLAGGGETQYF	TGCGCCAGCAGCTTCCGCCCCTTCCTAGCGGGGGGAGGGGAGACCCAGTACTTC
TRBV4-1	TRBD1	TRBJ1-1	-	CASSQAPGTENTEAFF	TGCGCCAGCAGCCAAGCCCCCGGGACAGAGAACACTGAAGCTTTCTTT
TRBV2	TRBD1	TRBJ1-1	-	CASIRGRGITEAFF	TGTGCCAGCATACGAGGCAGGGGGATCACTGAAGCTTTCTTT
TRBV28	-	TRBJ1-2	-	CASSMTLGRDWGYGYTF	TGTGCCAGCAGTATGACCTTGGGGCGGGACTGGGGCTATGGCTACACCTTC
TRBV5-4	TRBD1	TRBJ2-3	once	CASSEGGQGVDTQYF	TGTGCCAGCAGCGAGGGGGGACAGGGCGTAGATACGCAGTATTTT
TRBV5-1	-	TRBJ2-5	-	CASNTGTVQETQYF	TGCGCCAGCAACACTGGGACTGTACAAGAGACCCAGTACTTC
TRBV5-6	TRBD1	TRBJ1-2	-	CASSLSGQGARGYTF	TGTGCCAGCAGCTTGTCTGGACAGGGGGCTCGGGGCTACACCTTC
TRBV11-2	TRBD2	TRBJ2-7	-	CASSFQTSAYEQYF	TGTGCCAGCAGCTTTCAGACTAGCGCATACGAGCAGTACTTC
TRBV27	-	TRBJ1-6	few	CASSFQGLYNSPLHF	TGTGCCAGCAGTTTCCAGGGGCTCTATAATTCACCCCTCCACTTT
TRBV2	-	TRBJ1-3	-	CASRVLGAGNTIYF	TGTGCCAGCAGGGTCCTAGGGGCTGGAAACACCATATATTTT
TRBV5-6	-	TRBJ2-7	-	CASSLRGFSYEQYF	TGTGCCAGCAGCTTAAGGGGGTTCTCCTACGAGCAGTACTTC
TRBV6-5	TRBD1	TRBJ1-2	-	CASSYATGGYGYTF	TGTGCCAGCAGTTACGCAACAGGGGGCTATGGCTACACCTTC
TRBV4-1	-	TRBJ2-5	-	CASSQVWGGGQETQYF	TGCGCCAGCAGCCAAGTTTGGGGAGGTGGACAAGAGACCCAGTACTTC
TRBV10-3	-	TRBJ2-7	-	CAISESAGQTYEQYF	TGTGCCATCAGTGAGTCTGCGGGGCAAACCTACGAGCAGTACTTC
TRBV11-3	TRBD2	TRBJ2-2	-	CASSLDWGGTGELFF	TGTGCCAGCAGCTTAGACTGGGGGGGGACCGGGGAGCTGTTTTTT
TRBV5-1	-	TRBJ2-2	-	CASEGFGNTGELFF	TGCGCCAGCGAGGGCTTTGGGAACACCGGGGAGCTGTTTTTT
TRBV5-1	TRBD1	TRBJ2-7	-	CASSSQGASYEQYF	TGCGCCAGCAGCTCTCAGGGGGCTTCCTACGAGCAGTACTTC
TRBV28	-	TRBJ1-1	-	CASSSIAGMTEAFF	TGTGCCAGCAGTTCCATTGCGGGCATGACTGAAGCTTTCTTT
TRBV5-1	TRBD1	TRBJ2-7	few	CASSLGRDRGYHEQYF	TGCGCCAGCAGCTTGGGCCGGGACAGGGGTTACCACGAGCAGTACTTC
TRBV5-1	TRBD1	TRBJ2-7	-	CASSLMRQGVSEQYF	TGCGCCAGCAGCTTGATGCGACAGGGGGTATCCGAGCAGTACTTC
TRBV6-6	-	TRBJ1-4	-	CASSPWYRGTNEKLFF	TGTGCCAGCAGTCCGTGGTACCGGGGGACTAATGAAAAACTGTTTTTT
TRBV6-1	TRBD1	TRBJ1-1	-	CASSSTGTGGTEAFF	TGTGCCAGCAGCTCAACCGGGACAGGGGGCACTGAAGCTTTCTTT
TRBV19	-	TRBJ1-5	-	CASHRTFSSNQPQHF	TGTGCCAGTCACCGGACTTTTAGTAGCAATCAGCCCCAGCATTTT
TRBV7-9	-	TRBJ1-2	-	CASSLVGRPYGYTF	TGTGCCAGCAGCTTGGTGGGCAGGCCCTATGGCTACACCTTC
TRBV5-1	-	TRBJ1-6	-	CASSLAPDGNSPLHF	TGCGCCAGCAGCTTGGCTCCGGACGGGAATTCCCCCCTCCACTTT